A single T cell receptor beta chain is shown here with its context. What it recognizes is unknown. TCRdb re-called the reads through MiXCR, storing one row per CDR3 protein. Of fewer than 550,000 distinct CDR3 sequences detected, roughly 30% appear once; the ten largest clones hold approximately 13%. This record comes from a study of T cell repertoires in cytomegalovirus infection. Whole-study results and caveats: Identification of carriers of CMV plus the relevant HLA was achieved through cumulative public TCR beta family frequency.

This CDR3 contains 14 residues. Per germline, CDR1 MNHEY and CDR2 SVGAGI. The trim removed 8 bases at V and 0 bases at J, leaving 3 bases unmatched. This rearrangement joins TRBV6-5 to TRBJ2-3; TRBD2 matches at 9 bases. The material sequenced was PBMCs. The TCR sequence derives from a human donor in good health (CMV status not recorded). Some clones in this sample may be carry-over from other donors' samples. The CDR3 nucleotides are TGTGCCAGCGGCGGGGGGGTAAGCACAGATACGCAGTATTTT. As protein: CASGGGVSTDTQYF.